Listed here are 25 T cell receptor beta chains from one sample, sequenced in a study of cytomegalovirus exposure and HLA in healthy donors. The study ran its PCR with 60 Vbeta and 13 Jbeta primers. Generated by immunoSEQ multiplex PCR, the TCRdb table keeps only in-frame clones and is missing some. The table lists 140,000 to 150,000 clones, about 85% of them singletons. What was sequenced was PBMCs. These receptors all come from a boy between 2 and 15 years old in good health and CMV-seronegative.

V usage is TRBV21-1 and J usage is TRBJ1-4. TRBV21-1 is noted as a pseudogene. This CDR3 is 18 amino acids long. For the CDR3, the DNA is TGTGCCAGCAGCAATGGTACCAGAGATTCGGGGTCTAATGAAAAACTGTTTTTT. Protein: CASSNGTRDSGSNEKLFF.

The rearrangement joins TRBV2 to TRBJ1-4; D gene unclear. The CDR3 spans 13 residues. CDR1 is SNHLY and CDR2 is FYNNEI in the germline V gene. V lost 6 bases to trimming and J lost 3 bases, with 8 bases between them. The CDR3 region is CASRVEANEKLFF. In nucleotides, the CDR3 is TGTGCCAGCAGGGTAGAGGCTAATGAAAAACTGTTTTTT.

This clone was detected only once. Written as DNA, the CDR3 is TGTGCCAGCAGCTTAGTAGCGGGACCTTCCTACGAGCAGTACTTC. Translation: CASSLVAGPSYEQYF. The chain recombines TRBV7-9 with TRBJ2-7; 8 bases agree with TRBD2. CDR1 SEHNR and CDR2 FQNEAQ come from the germline V gene (reference sequence). The CDR3 sequence is 15 residues long. Trimming at V came to 1 base and at J to 1 base, leaving 3 bases not matched to a gene.

The V gene is TRBV28, the J gene TRBJ1-4; 9 nucleotides match TRBD1. Germline V lookup: CDR1 MDHEN, CDR2 SYDVKM. J was trimmed by 3 bases and V by 0 bases; bases with no gene match: 2. The CDR3 has 16 amino acids. DNA of the CDR3: TGTGCCAGCAGTTTATGGGACAGGGGCGCTAATGAAAAACTGTTTTTT. The encoded protein is CASSLWDRGANEKLFF.

The CDR3 DNA sequence: TGTGCCAGCAGACAACATACAGGGGGAGACACTGAAGCTTTCTTT. Protein product: CASRQHTGGDTEAFF. This sequence joins TRBV7-9 and TRBJ1-1; TRBD1 aligns across 8 bases. CDR3 length equals 15 residues. Germline trimming cut 6 bases from V and 3 bases from J; bases unmatched to any gene: 9. Germline V gives CDR1 SEHNR, CDR2 FQNEAQ (reference sequence).

Regarding this clone: The sample contains more than one DNA sequence encoding this CDR3. The chain links TRBV18 to TRBJ2-7; 7 positions agree with TRBD1. Germline V gene sequence: CDR1 KGHSH, CDR2 LQKENI. J lost 0 bases, V lost 4 bases, and 0 bases had no gene match. This CDR3 has 13 residues. DNA for the CDR3: TGTGCCAGCTCACGGGACAGCTCCTACGAGCAGTACTTC. Its protein is CASSRDSSYEQYF.

The rearrangement links TRBV2 to TRBJ1-6, with D tentatively TRBD1 (6 bases). The germline V gene encodes CDR1 SNHLY and CDR2 FYNNEI. V lost 6 bases to trimming and J lost 10 bases, with 19 bases between them. CDR3 length: 15 amino acids. The CDR3 loop is CASRDGTSRRSPLHF. The CDR3 region has the DNA TGTGCCAGCAGAGACGGGACAAGCCGGCGATCACCCCTCCACTTT. The entire variable domain, with the rest obtained from reference TRBV2 and TRBJ1-6, is as follows: EPEVTQTPSHQVTQMGQEVILRCVPISNHLYFYWYRQILGQKVEFLVSFYNNEISEKSEIFDDQFSVERPDGSNFTLKIRSTKLEDSAMYFCASRDGTSRRSPLHFGNGTRLTVT.

The chain links TRBV6-5 to TRBJ2-1; D ambiguous. The CDR3 has 13 residues. Per germline, CDR1 MNHEY and CDR2 SVGAGI. The ends were cut back, 4 bases at V and 4 bases at J, with 8 bases in the middle. CDR3: CASSLSRYNEQFF. CDR3 DNA sequence: TGTGCCAGCAGTTTGAGCCGGTACAATGAGCAGTTCTTC.

The V and J genes are TRBV6-1 and TRBJ1-3; D is possibly TRBD1 (5 bases). V lost 5 bases to trimming and J lost 0 bases, with 8 bases between them. This CDR3 is built from 14 residues. Germline CDR1 and CDR2: MNHNS and SASEGT. The CDR3 DNA reads as TGTGCCAGCAGTACAGGCGCCTCTGGAAACACCATATATTTT. Its translation is CASSTGASGNTIYF.

The V gene is TRBV7-2, the J gene TRBJ2-5; perhaps TRBD2 as D (6 bases). The CDR3 runs 16 residues. V shed 5 bases and J shed 7 bases, with 23 bases lying between them. CDR1 and CDR2 from the germline V gene are SGHTA and FQGNSA. The CDR3 region is CASSPIAVAVGGTQYF. Here the CDR3 DNA reads TGTGCCAGCAGCCCAATCGCAGTAGCGGTCGGTGGGACCCAGTACTTC.

The chain's CDR3 is CASSATGTGGYGYTF. CDR3 in DNA: TGCGCCAGCAGTGCCACCGGGACAGGGGGCTATGGCTACACCTTC. The chain has TRBV5-1 and TRBJ1-2; 11 positions agree with TRBD1. The CDR3 runs to 15 residues. The V gene end was trimmed by 5 bases and the J gene end by 4 bases; junction bases not matched to a gene: 7. Germline V gene data show CDR1 as SGHRS and CDR2 as YFSETQ.

The V and J genes are TRBV6-4 and TRBJ1-1, with D possibly TRBD1 on 6 matching bases. V lost 3 bases to trimming and J lost 1 base, with 6 bases between them. CDR1 is MRHNA and CDR2 is SNTAGT in the germline V gene. The CDR3 extends over 13 amino acids. The CDR3 nucleotides read TGTGCCAGCAGTGAGGGACAGAACACTGAAGCTTTCTTT. Translating gives CASSEGQNTEAFF.

CDR3 region: CSAGGSTEAFF. CDR3 bases: TGCAGTGCTGGAGGATCAACAGAAGCTTTCTTT. This sequence joins TRBV20-1 and TRBJ1-1; D gene uncertain. The germline CDR1 and CDR2 sequences are DFQATT and SNEGSKA (reference sequence). The CDR3 loop spans 11 amino acids. V was cut by 5 bases and J by 8 bases, with 12 bases left in between.

This clone was counted once. Its ends do not fully match the called genes, so a read error is possible. The rearrangement links TRBV7-9 to TRBJ2-1; weak D call: TRBD1 (6 bases). The CDR3 is made up of 17 amino acids. Germline assignment: CDR1 SEHNR and CDR2 FQNEAQ (reference sequence). The CDR3 DNA follows: TGTTCCAGCAGCTTAGGGGGTTTGCCCCGGACAAGTAATGAGCAGTTCTTC. Amino acid sequence: CSSSLGGLPRTSNEQFF.

For the CDR3, the DNA is TGTGCCAGCAGCCGAAGGGACAGGGTCTACGAGCAGTACTTC. Translating it yields CASSRRDRVYEQYF. This chain connects TRBV7-9 to TRBJ2-7; 9 bases line up with TRBD1. CDR3 length equals 14 residues. The germline gives CDR1 SEHNR, CDR2 FQNEAQ (reference sequence). Trimming took 5 bases from V and 3 from J; bases not matched to a gene: 5. The full variable domain, with the rest looked up from reference TRBV7-9 and TRBJ2-7, is DTGVSQNPRHKITKRGQNVTFRCDPISEHNRLYWYRQTLGQGPEFLTYFQNEAQLEKSRLLSDRFSAERPKGSFSTLEIQRTEQGDSAMYLCASSRRDRVYEQYFGPGTRLTVT.

This chain links TRBV15 with TRBJ1-2; 7 bases align to TRBD1. This CDR3 region has 14 residues. From germline, CDR1 is LNHNV and CDR2 YYDKDF (reference sequence). Trimming took 0 bases from V and 8 from J; bases not matched to a gene: 6. CDR3: CATSREQTGTGYTF. CDR3 DNA sequence: TGTGCCACCAGCAGAGAGCAGACAGGGACCGGCTACACCTTC.

V is TRBV5-4 and J is TRBJ2-7; a weak D match, TRBD2 (5 bases). The germline gives CDR1 SGHNT, CDR2 YYREEE (reference sequence). Trimming removed 0 bases at V and 2 bases at J, with 12 bases between. The CDR3 is 15 residues long. The chain's CDR3 is CASSLERAHTYEQYF. In nucleotides, the CDR3 is TGTGCCAGCAGCTTGGAGAGGGCCCATACCTACGAGCAGTACTTC.

A few counts support this clone. V and J are TRBV6-4 and TRBJ2-2, with 7 bases that match TRBD1. J was trimmed by 7 bases and V by 5 bases; bases with no gene match: 4. This CDR3 is built from 13 residues. Germline values: CDR1 MRHNA, CDR2 SNTAGT. The CDR3 reads CASSTTGDGELFF. Written as DNA, the CDR3 is TGTGCCAGCAGTACCACAGGGGACGGGGAGCTGTTTTTT.

The chain combines TRBV7-8 with TRBJ2-1; the D gene is possibly TRBD1 (5 bases). Trimming removed 4 bases from V and 10 bases from J, with 14 bases in between. This CDR3 comprises 13 residues. CDR1 and CDR2 from the germline V gene are SGHVS and FQNEAQ. The CDR3 region is CASSSVGVGEQFF. In DNA, the CDR3 is TGTGCCAGCAGCTCGGTAGGGGTCGGGGAGCAGTTCTTC.

The rearrangement uses TRBV10-3 and TRBJ2-7; D possibly corresponds to TRBD2 (5 bases). Trimming cost V 5 bases and J 5 bases, with 10 bases left between them. The CDR3 loop spans 12 amino acids. The germline gives CDR1 ENHRY, CDR2 SYGVKD. CDR3 in amino acids: CAISHTRDEQYF. In nucleotides, the CDR3 is TGTGCCATCAGTCATACGAGGGACGAGCAGTACTTC.

This rearrangement joins TRBV25-1 to TRBJ2-3; D may be TRBD2 (5 bases). Germline CDR1 is MGHDK and CDR2 is SYGVNS. This CDR3 is built from 16 residues. Trimming cost V 3 bases and J 1 base, with 14 bases left between them. The CDR3 sequence is CASSERAPRGTDTQYF. The CDR3 nucleotides read TGTGCCAGCAGTGAGAGGGCCCCTCGAGGCACAGATACGCAGTATTTT.

The chain joins TRBV25-1 to TRBJ2-7; the match to TRBD2 covers 7 bases. Germline-derived CDR1 and CDR2 are MGHDK and SYGVNS. The CDR3 runs to 16 residues. V was clipped by 3 bases and J by 3 bases; unmatched bases: 11. CDR3 sequence (DNA): TGTGCCAGCAGTGAGGAACCAGGGAGGGCCTACTACGAGCAGTACTTC. The encoded protein is CASSEEPGRAYYEQYF.

The CDR3 DNA sequence: TGTGCCAGCAGCCAAGGCAGGGATAGCAATCAGCCCCAGCATTTT. The encoded protein is CASSQGRDSNQPQHF. The chain is built from TRBV14 and TRBJ1-5, with a weak D call TRBD1 (5 bases). The CDR3 consists of 15 residues. CDR1 is SGHDN, CDR2 FVKESK, per germline. The V gene lost 1 base and the J gene lost 0 bases, with 7 bases spanning the gap.

The chain joins TRBV5-1 to TRBJ2-3; 12 nucleotides align to TRBD2. CDR3 length equals 16 residues. Trimming cost V 6 bases and J 0 bases; bases outside gene matches: 5. Per germline, CDR1 SGHRS and CDR2 YFSETQ. CDR3 nucleotide sequence: TGCGCCAGCACCCGACTAGCGGGGGCTAGCACAGATACGCAGTATTTT. Its protein is CASTRLAGASTDTQYF.

This clone was detected only once. This sequence joins TRBV5-5 and TRBJ1-1, with D tentatively TRBD1 (5 bases). The CDR3 spans 15 residues. From germline, CDR1 is SGHKS and CDR2 YYEKEE (reference sequence). V was shortened by 3 bases and J by 1 base, with 13 bases between the two germline ends. The CDR3 spells CASSSPYQGNTEAFF. CDR3 DNA sequence: TGTGCCAGCAGCTCCCCTTACCAGGGGAACACTGAAGCTTTCTTT.